A single sample gave rise to the 23 T cell receptor beta chains below, sequenced in a study of Ad26.COV2.S vaccination and SARS-CoV-2 variants. Clones were sequenced by immunoSEQ multiplex PCR, and TCRdb holds only the in-frame ones, with some missing. This table holds approximately 280,000 clones, around 87% found once. The treatment is: around 19 received Ad26.COV2.S at low or high dose, single or two shots; 5 received placebo; per-sample allocation not given. Sampling occurred on day 63 after the first vaccine or placebo injection. The material sequenced was peripheral blood, taken in a trial of Ad26.COV2.S vaccine versus placebo. These receptor sequences come from a person between 18 and 59 years old who received the Ad26.COV2.S COVID-19 vaccine or a placebo.

As regards this clone: Sequence at one end of the junction differs from germline and may be a read error. The rearrangement uses TRBV6-1 and TRBJ2-1; 9 bases align to TRBD2. The CDR3 runs 16 residues. Germline assignment: CDR1 MNHNS and CDR2 SASEGT. The CDR3 sequence: CASSEESGPTSGRGVF. For the CDR3, the DNA is TGTGCCAGCAGTGAAGAGAGCGGGCCGACTAGCGGACGGGGGGTCTTC.

This chain links TRBV12-3 or TRBV12-4 with TRBJ1-5; no firm D call. The V end was cut by 2 bases, the J end by 6 bases, with 8 bases between. The CDR3 loop spans 13 amino acids. The CDR3 nucleotides are TGTGCCAGCAGTTTAAGAGGGCTTCAGCCCCAGCATTTT. Its translation: CASSLRGLQPQHF.

The chain uses TRBV2 and TRBJ1-1; D is perhaps TRBD1 (5 bases). Germline CDR1 SNHLY, CDR2 FYNNEI. With 4 bases removed from V and 1 base from J, the gap between germline ends came to 13 bases. The CDR3 has 15 amino acids. CDR3 loop: CASSVLGGTNTEAFF. DNA of the CDR3: TGTGCCAGCAGTGTACTTGGGGGAACGAACACTGAAGCTTTCTTT.

The chain recombines TRBV5-6 with TRBJ1-2; possibly TRBD1 for D (6 bases). Deletions cut 2 bases from V and 4 bases from J, with 9 bases between. Looked up from germline, CDR1 is SGHDT and CDR2 is YYEEEE. This CDR3 contains 13 residues. This chain's CDR3 is CASSLDRSYGYTF. The CDR3 region has the DNA TGTGCCAGCAGCTTAGACAGGTCCTATGGCTACACCTTC.

This chain links TRBV29-1 with TRBJ1-3; D remains ambiguous. Germline V lookup: CDR1 SQVTM, CDR2 ANQGSEA. The V end was cut by 8 bases, the J end by 4 bases, with 9 bases between. The CDR3 consists of 11 residues. This CDR3 reads CSLLSGNTIYF. The DNA of the CDR3 is TGCAGCCTACTGTCCGGAAACACCATATATTTT.

This clone was seen a handful of times. The rearrangement uses TRBV28 and TRBJ2-7; D gene uncertain. The CDR3 is made up of 16 amino acids. Per the germline V gene, CDR1 is MDHEN and CDR2 is SYDVKM. Between the trimmed V and J ends, which lost 3 bases and 2 bases, there was a span of 17 bases. The CDR3 DNA is TGTGCCAGCAGTTTCCATATAGGAGTTGTAACCTACGAGCAGTACTTC. This translates into CASSFHIGVVTYEQYF.

The chain recombines TRBV7-2 with TRBJ2-2, with D possibly being TRBD2 (5 bases). Trimming stripped 8 bases from V and 2 bases from J, with 12 bases between. Germline V gives CDR1 SGHTA, CDR2 FQGNSA. This CDR3 is built from 14 residues. Here the CDR3 reads CASPREGNTGELFF. CDR3 nucleotides: TGTGCCAGCCCTCGTGAGGGTAACACCGGGGAGCTGTTTTTT.

The V and J genes are TRBV19 and TRBJ2-7; the match to TRBD2 covers 9 bases. The CDR3 has 14 amino acids. Germline V gene data show CDR1 as LNHDA and CDR2 as SQIVND (reference sequence). After removal of 6 bases from V and 7 bases from J, the junction contained 10 bases not matched to a gene. The CDR3 coding sequence is TGTGCCAGTAGAACCAGCGGGAGGAAGAAGGAGCAGTACTTC. Residues: CASRTSGRKKEQYF. Variable domain in full (rest from reference TRBV19 and TRBJ2-7): DGGITQSPKYLFRKEGQNVTLSCEQNLNHDAMYWYRQDPGQGLRLIYYSQIVNDFQKGDIAEGYSVSREKKESFPLTVTSAQKNPTAFYLCASRTSGRKKEQYFGPGTRLTVT.

The DNA for the CDR3 is TGCGCCAGCAGCTTGGCCGAATCGACAGGGATAGCTTTCTTT. Protein: CASSLAESTGIAFF. The chain carries TRBV5-1 and TRBJ1-1; TRBD1 aligns across 7 bases. The CDR3 is 14 amino acids. V dropped 0 bases and J dropped 10; count of bases not matched to a gene: 9. Germline V gives CDR1 SGHRS, CDR2 YFSETQ.

A word on this clone: Other DNA sequences in this sample translate to the same CDR3. This chain uses TRBV6-2 or TRBV6-3 with TRBJ1-2; D remains ambiguous. CDR3 length equals 13 residues. V lost 5 bases and J 4 bases, leaving 11 bases between the germline ends. CDR1 and CDR2 from the germline V gene are MNHEY and SVGEGT. This chain's CDR3 is CASSPDRLYGYTF. In nucleotides, the CDR3 is TGTGCCAGCAGTCCGGACCGCCTCTATGGCTACACCTTC.

The gene calls are TRBV5-6 and TRBJ2-7; TRBD1 matches 10 bases. There are 13 residues in the CDR3. The junction had 4 bases not matched to a gene; V was cut back by 4 bases and J by 6 bases. In germline, CDR1 is SGHDT, CDR2 YYEEEE. In DNA, the CDR3 is TGTGCCAGCAGCCTTGGACAGGGGGGCGAGCAGTACTTC. Protein: CASSLGQGGEQYF.

V gene TRBV9 combines with J gene TRBJ1-2; possibly TRBD1 for D (6 bases). V was clipped by 3 bases and J by 14 bases, with 26 bases between them. The germline gives CDR1 SGDLS, CDR2 YYNGEE. This CDR3 contains 15 residues. CDR3: CASSAQQTGPLPVTF. The CDR3, as DNA: TGTGCCAGCAGCGCTCAGCAGACAGGCCCCCTCCCGGTGACCTTC.

The count of this clone is one. DNA of the CDR3: TGTGCCAGCAGCGGCCTGACAACCCGTATGAACACTGAAGCTTTCTTT. This sequence encodes CASSGLTTRMNTEAFF. The V call is TRBV28, the J call TRBJ1-1; no definite D call. V dropped 6 bases and J dropped 0 bases, with 17 bases sitting between them. Germline V lookup: CDR1 MDHEN, CDR2 SYDVKM. The CDR3 totals 16 residues.

J is TRBJ2-7 and V is TRBV5-1; D gene ambiguous. V was cut by 0 bases and J by 6 bases, with 13 bases left in between. The CDR3 covers 14 residues. CDR1 is SGHRS and CDR2 is YFSETQ in the germline V gene. CDR3 region: CASSLERATGEQYF. Written as DNA, the CDR3 is TGCGCCAGCAGCTTGGAGCGCGCGACGGGCGAGCAGTACTTC.

The chain employs TRBV24-1 and TRBJ2-3; D may be TRBD1 or TRBD2 (7 bases each). V lost 6 bases, J lost 6 bases, and 15 bases lay in between. Germline values: CDR1 KGHDR, CDR2 SFDVKD. The CDR3 consists of 14 residues. The CDR3 protein is CATSRAGGVDTQYF. The CDR3 DNA sequence: TGTGCCACCAGTCGGGCAGGGGGGGTTGATACGCAGTATTTT.

The chain is built from TRBV6-5 and TRBJ1-5; D uncertain. The V end was cut by 8 bases, the J end by 6 bases, with 8 bases between. Germline V gives CDR1 MNHEY, CDR2 SVGAGI. The CDR3 loop spans 11 amino acids. The CDR3 sequence: CASGKAQPQHF. CDR3 nucleotides: TGTGCCAGCGGGAAGGCTCAGCCCCAGCATTTT.

The rearrangement joins TRBV18 to TRBJ2-5; maybe TRBD1 (6 bases). Germline V gives CDR1 KGHSH, CDR2 LQKENI. CDR3 length: 14 residues. Trimming removed 1 base from V and 5 bases from J, with 11 bases in between. Here the CDR3 reads CASSPLTGFETQYF. The CDR3 coding sequence is TGTGCCAGCTCACCACTAACAGGGTTCGAGACCCAGTACTTC.

In its sample, this clone was seen a few times. The chain combines TRBV5-1 with TRBJ2-7; perhaps TRBD2 as D (6 bases). Trimming pared 7 bases from V and 0 bases from J, leaving 11 bases between. The CDR3 length is 13 residues. The germline V gene has CDR1 SGHRS and CDR2 YFSETQ. CDR3 loop: CASQEGNSYEQYF. The CDR3, as DNA: TGCGCCAGCCAGGAGGGGAACTCCTACGAGCAGTACTTC. The full variable domain, its missing parts supplied by reference TRBV5-1 and TRBJ2-7, is KAGVTQTPRYLIKTRGQQVTLSCSPISGHRSVSWYQQTPGQGLQFLFEYFSETQRNKGNFPGRFSGRQFSNSRSEMNVSTLELGDSALYLCASQEGNSYEQYFGPGTRLTVT.

V gene TRBV15 combines with J gene TRBJ2-1; the D call may be TRBD1 or TRBD2 (6 bases each). V shed 1 base and J shed 0 bases, with 10 bases lying between them. The CDR3 is 16 amino acids. CDR1 is LNHNV, CDR2 YYDKDF, per germline (reference sequence). CDR3 amino acids: CATSRAGASSYNEQFF. The CDR3, as DNA: TGTGCCACCAGCAGAGCGGGGGCAAGCTCCTACAATGAGCAGTTCTTC.

The rearrangement links TRBV30 to TRBJ1-5; D uncertain. Trimming shortened V by 0 bases and J by 2 bases, and 8 bases separated the two germline ends. Germline values: CDR1 GTSNPN, CDR2 SVGIG (reference sequence). This CDR3 spans 14 amino acids. CDR3 loop: CAWSVSGGNQPQHF. CDR3 DNA: TGTGCCTGGAGTGTATCAGGCGGCAATCAGCCCCAGCATTTT.

The chain carries TRBV7-9 and TRBJ2-1, with TRBD2 matching 7 bases. J was trimmed by 2 bases and V by 5 bases; bases with no gene match: 9. The CDR3 has 16 residues. Germline lookup yields CDR1 SEHNR and CDR2 FQNEAQ (reference sequence). The CDR3 is CASSPGASGTYNEQFF. The CDR3 DNA follows: TGTGCCAGCAGCCCCGGGGCTAGCGGTACCTACAATGAGCAGTTCTTC.

This chain joins TRBV29-1 and TRBJ1-2; D is possibly TRBD1 (6 bases). The CDR3 has 14 residues. The germline V gene encodes CDR1 SQVTM and CDR2 ANQGSEA. V was trimmed by 4 bases and J by 6 bases, leaving 18 bases between them. CDR3 sequence reads: CSVGSYGQKNGYTF. The CDR3 DNA follows: TGCAGCGTTGGTAGCTACGGACAGAAGAATGGCTACACCTTC.

The gene calls are TRBV18 and TRBJ1-1, with D tentatively TRBD1 (5 bases). CDR1 is KGHSH and CDR2 is LQKENI in the germline V gene. The CDR3 runs 14 residues. Trimming took off 1 base at V and 2 bases at J, with 8 bases between the two ends. CDR3 sequence: CASSPRGLNTEAFF. The CDR3 region has the DNA TGTGCCAGCTCACCACGGGGCCTAAACACTGAAGCTTTCTTT.